The present entry profiles one T cell receptor beta chain with its context. The sample is drawn from a study of blood T cell repertoires in COVID-19. Study-wide background: The samples span acute and convalescent COVID-19 from the United States, Italy and Spain. T cells, B-cell-depleted T cells, or PBMCs provided the cDNA or gDNA that served as material.

The germline V gene encodes CDR1 SQVTM and CDR2 ANQGSEA. The V end was cut by 3 bases, the J end by 5 bases, with 10 bases between. The CDR3 extends over 12 amino acids. TCRdb's table, derived via immunoSEQ multiplex PCR, lists solely in-frame clones and lacks some. The sample consists of fewer than 450,000 clones, roughly 84% of them appearing once. Cohort 3 donors were reported recovered after two negative PCRs, clearance, or symptom resolution. Sequencing used PBMCs or T cells enriched from blood (not recorded which). The chain employs TRBV29-1 and TRBJ2-5, with D maybe TRBD1 (6 bases). The receptor comes from a woman in her twenties or thirties who had recovered from COVID-19. CDR3 protein: CSVDLQGETQYF. CDR3 sequence (DNA): TGCAGCGTTGATTTGCAGGGGGAGACCCAGTACTTC.